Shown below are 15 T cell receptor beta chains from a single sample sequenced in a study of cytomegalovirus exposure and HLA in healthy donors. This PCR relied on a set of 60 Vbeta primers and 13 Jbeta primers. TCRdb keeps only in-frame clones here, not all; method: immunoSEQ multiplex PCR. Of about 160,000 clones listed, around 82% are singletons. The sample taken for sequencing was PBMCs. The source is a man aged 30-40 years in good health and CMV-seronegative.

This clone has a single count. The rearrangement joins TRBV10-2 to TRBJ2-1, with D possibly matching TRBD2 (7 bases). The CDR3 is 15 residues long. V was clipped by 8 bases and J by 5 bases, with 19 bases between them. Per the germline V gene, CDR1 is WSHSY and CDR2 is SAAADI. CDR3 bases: TGCGCCAGCGTGGGGAGGGGGGGCCTTAACAATGAGCAGTTCTTC. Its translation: CASVGRGGLNNEQFF.

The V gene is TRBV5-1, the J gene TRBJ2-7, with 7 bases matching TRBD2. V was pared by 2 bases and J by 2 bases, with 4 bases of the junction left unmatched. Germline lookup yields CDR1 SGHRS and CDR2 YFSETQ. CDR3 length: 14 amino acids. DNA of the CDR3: TGCGCCAGCAGCTTATGGGAGGGGCCCTACGAGCAGTACTTC. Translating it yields CASSLWEGPYEQYF. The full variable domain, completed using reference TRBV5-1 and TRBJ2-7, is KAGVTQTPRYLIKTRGQQVTLSCSPISGHRSVSWYQQTPGQGLQFLFEYFSETQRNKGNFPGRFSGRQFSNSRSEMNVSTLELGDSALYLCASSLWEGPYEQYFGPGTRLTVT.

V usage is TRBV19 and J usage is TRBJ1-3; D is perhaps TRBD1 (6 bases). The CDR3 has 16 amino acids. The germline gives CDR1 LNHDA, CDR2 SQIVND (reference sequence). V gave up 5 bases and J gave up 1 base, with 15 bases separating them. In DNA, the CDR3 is TGTGCCAGTAGTCACCGGGACATTGAATCTGGAAACACCATATATTTT. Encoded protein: CASSHRDIESGNTIYF.

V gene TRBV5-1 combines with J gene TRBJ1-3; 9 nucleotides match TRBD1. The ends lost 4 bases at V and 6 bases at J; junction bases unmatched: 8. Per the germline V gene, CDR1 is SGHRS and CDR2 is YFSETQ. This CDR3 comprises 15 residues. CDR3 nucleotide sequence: TGCGCCAGCAGCCCGGGACAGGGTCTTGCAAACACCATATATTTT. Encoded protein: CASSPGQGLANTIYF.

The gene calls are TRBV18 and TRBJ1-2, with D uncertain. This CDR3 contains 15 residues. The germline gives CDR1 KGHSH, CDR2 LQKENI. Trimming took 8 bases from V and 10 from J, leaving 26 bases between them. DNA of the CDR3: TGTGCCAGCCACCTTTCTAACAGCCCACCTTACTCCTACACCTTC. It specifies CASHLSNSPPYSYTF.

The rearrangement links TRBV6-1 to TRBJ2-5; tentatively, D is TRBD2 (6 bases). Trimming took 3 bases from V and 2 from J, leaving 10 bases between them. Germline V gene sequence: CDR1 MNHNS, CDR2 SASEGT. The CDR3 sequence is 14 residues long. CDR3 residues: CASSERREQETQYF. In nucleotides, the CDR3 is TGTGCCAGCAGTGAGAGGAGGGAACAAGAGACCCAGTACTTC.

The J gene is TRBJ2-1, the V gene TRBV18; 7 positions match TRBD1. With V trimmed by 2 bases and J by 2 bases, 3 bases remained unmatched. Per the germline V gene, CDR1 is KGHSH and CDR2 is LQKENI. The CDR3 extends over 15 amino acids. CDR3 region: CASSPIQGTYNEQFF. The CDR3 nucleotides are TGTGCCAGCTCACCAATACAGGGGACCTACAATGAGCAGTTCTTC.

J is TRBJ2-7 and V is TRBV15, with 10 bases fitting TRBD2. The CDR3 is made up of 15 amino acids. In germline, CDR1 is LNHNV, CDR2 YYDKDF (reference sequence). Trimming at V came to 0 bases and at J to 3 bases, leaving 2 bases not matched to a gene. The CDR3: CATSRDRTSGYEQYF. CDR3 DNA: TGTGCCACCAGCAGAGATCGGACTAGCGGCTACGAGCAGTACTTC.

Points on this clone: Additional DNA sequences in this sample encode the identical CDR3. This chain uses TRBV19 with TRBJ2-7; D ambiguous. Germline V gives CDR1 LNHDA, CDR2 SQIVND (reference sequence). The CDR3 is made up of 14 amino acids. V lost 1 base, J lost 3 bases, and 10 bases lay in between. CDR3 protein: CASSIGSGSYEQYF. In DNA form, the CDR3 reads TGTGCCAGTAGTATAGGGTCAGGAAGCTACGAGCAGTACTTC.

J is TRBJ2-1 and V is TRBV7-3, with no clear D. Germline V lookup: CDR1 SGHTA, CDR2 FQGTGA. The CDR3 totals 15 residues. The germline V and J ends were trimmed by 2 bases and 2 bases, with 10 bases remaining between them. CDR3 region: CASSLVAATYNEQFF. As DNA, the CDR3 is TGTGCCAGCAGCTTAGTGGCGGCCACCTACAATGAGCAGTTCTTC. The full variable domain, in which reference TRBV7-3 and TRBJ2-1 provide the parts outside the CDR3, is GAGVSQTPSNKVTEKGKYVELRCDPISGHTALYWYRQSLGQGPEFLIYFQGTGAADDSGLPNDRFFAVRPEGSVSTLKIQRTERGDSAVYLCASSLVAATYNEQFFGPGTRLTVL.

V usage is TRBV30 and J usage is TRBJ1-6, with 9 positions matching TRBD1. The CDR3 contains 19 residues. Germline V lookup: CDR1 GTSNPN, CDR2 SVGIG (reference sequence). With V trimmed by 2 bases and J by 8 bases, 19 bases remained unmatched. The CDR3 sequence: CAWSTTFAGTGRGHSPLHF. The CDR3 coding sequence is TGTGCCTGGAGTACAACCTTCGCCGGGACAGGGAGAGGACATTCACCCCTCCACTTT.

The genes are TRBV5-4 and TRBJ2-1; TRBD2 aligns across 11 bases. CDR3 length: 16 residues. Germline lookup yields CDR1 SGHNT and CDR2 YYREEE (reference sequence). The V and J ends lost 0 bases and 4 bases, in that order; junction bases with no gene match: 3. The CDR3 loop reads CASSLDTSGGYNEQFF. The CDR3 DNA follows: TGTGCCAGCAGCTTGGACACTAGCGGGGGTTACAATGAGCAGTTCTTC.

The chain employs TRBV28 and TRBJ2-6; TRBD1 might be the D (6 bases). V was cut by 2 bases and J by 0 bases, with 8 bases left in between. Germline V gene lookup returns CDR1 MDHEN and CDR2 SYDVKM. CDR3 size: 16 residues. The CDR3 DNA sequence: TGTGCCAGCAGTTTAGTAGGGGGCTCTGGGGCCAACGTCCTGACTTTC. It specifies CASSLVGGSGANVLTF.

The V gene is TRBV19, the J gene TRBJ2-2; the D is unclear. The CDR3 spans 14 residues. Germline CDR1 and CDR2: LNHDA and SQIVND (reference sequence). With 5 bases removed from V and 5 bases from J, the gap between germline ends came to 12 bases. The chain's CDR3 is CASSDPGLTGELFF. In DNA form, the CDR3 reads TGTGCCAGTAGTGACCCAGGTTTGACCGGGGAGCTGTTTTTT.

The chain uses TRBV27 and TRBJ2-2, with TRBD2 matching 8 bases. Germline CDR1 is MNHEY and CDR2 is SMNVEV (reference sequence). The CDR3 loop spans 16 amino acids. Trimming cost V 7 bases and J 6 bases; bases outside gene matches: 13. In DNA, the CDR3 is TGTGCCAGCATCCACCGAGGGACTAGTTACGCCGGGGAGCTGTTTTTT. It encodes CASIHRGTSYAGELFF.